This is a list of T cell receptor beta chains from one sample in a study of T cells expressing NK-cell markers. For each CDR3 protein, TCRdb gives one entry from its re-call of the 5' RACE reads, without DNA. Recorded here are approximately 440,000 distinct CDR3 sequences; the top ten clones represent 1.4%. Sequenced input: blood T cells: a sorted CD56 or NKG2C T cell subset, CD4+ or CD8+ T cells, or bulk PBMC T cells (not recorded which). The receptors originated from a woman aged 45-60 years in good health. Both conserved end residues are part of each CDR3.

j_gene: TRBJ1-4
v_gene: TRBV7-9
CDR3aa: CASSLALGPEKLFF

j_gene: TRBJ2-7
v_gene: TRBV20-1
CDR3aa: CSALGREASYEQYF

j_gene: TRBJ1-3
v_gene: TRBV12-3/TRBV12-4
CDR3aa: CASTLGVLSGNTIYF

j_gene: TRBJ2-3
v_gene: TRBV5-1
CDR3aa: CASSLRRVFTDTQYF

j_gene: TRBJ2-1
v_gene: TRBV10-3
CDR3aa: CAISPGLETVHEQFF

j_gene: TRBJ1-2
v_gene: TRBV24-1
CDR3aa: CATSDIVGYTF

j_gene: TRBJ2-2
v_gene: TRBV25-1
CDR3aa: CASPIWGSANTGELFF

j_gene: TRBJ1-4
v_gene: TRBV4-1
CDR3aa: CASSLEGNPNEKLFF

j_gene: TRBJ2-1
v_gene: TRBV5-1
CDR3aa: CASTRGAGNGYNEQFF

j_gene: TRBJ2-1
v_gene: TRBV7-9
CDR3aa: CASTNPGLVINEQFF

j_gene: TRBJ2-5
v_gene: TRBV12-3/TRBV12-4
CDR3aa: CASSLAVTGQTQYF

j_gene: TRBJ1-2
v_gene: TRBV5-1
CDR3aa: CASSLGTDYGYTF

j_gene: TRBJ2-1
v_gene: TRBV5-1
CDR3aa: CASSLSGMGQFF

j_gene: TRBJ1-2
v_gene: TRBV5-8
CDR3aa: CASSLRGQGGYTF

j_gene: TRBJ2-1
v_gene: TRBV7-7
CDR3aa: CASSLGGTTNEQFF

j_gene: TRBJ2-4
v_gene: TRBV28
CDR3aa: CASSPPPQGNIQYF

j_gene: TRBJ2-5
v_gene: TRBV20-1
CDR3aa: CSAHPLGTPQETQYF

j_gene: TRBJ2-2
v_gene: TRBV19
CDR3aa: CASSIEGLTGELFF

j_gene: TRBJ2-3
v_gene: TRBV3-1
CDR3aa: CASSHSGRAGRSTQYF

j_gene: TRBJ2-1
v_gene: TRBV27
CDR3aa: CASSQDRSTPNEQFF

j_gene: TRBJ1-2
v_gene: TRBV5-1
CDR3aa: CASSPGRLYGYTF

j_gene: TRBJ2-3
v_gene: TRBV29-1
CDR3aa: CSGSASDTQYF

j_gene: TRBJ2-3
v_gene: TRBV7-7
CDR3aa: CASSQQGTPTDTQYF

j_gene: TRBJ1-1
v_gene: TRBV5-1
CDR3aa: CASSLEGQRRAEAFF

j_gene: TRBJ2-7
v_gene: TRBV4-1
CDR3aa: CASSLLIFSRGRTSYEQYF

j_gene: TRBJ2-2
v_gene: TRBV5-1
CDR3aa: CASSASVNTGELFF

j_gene: TRBJ1-1
v_gene: TRBV12-3/TRBV12-4
CDR3aa: CASSFRTGTEAAFF

j_gene: TRBJ2-7
v_gene: TRBV20-1
CDR3aa: CSAWGGTTSYEQYF

j_gene: TRBJ2-1
v_gene: TRBV3-1
CDR3aa: CASSRTGGQYNEQFF

j_gene: TRBJ2-2
v_gene: TRBV20-1
CDR3aa: CSASAYRASSNTGELFF

j_gene: TRBJ2-1
v_gene: TRBV10-3
CDR3aa: CAISDPGSAYNEQFF

j_gene: TRBJ2-5
v_gene: TRBV4-2
CDR3aa: CASSQDVAGRVETQYF

j_gene: TRBJ1-2
v_gene: TRBV7-9
CDR3aa: CASSSGDSYGYTF

j_gene: TRBJ2-6
v_gene: TRBV5-1
CDR3aa: CASSFLTSGSSGANVLTF

j_gene: TRBJ2-3
v_gene: TRBV5-1
CDR3aa: CASSEDYNTDTQYF

j_gene: TRBJ2-5
v_gene: TRBV12-3/TRBV12-4
CDR3aa: CASNYQGIQETQYF

j_gene: TRBJ1-1
v_gene: TRBV11-2
CDR3aa: CASSFAGRATEAFF

j_gene: TRBJ1-5
v_gene: TRBV20-1
CDR3aa: CSARGGQGVNQPQHF

j_gene: TRBJ2-2
v_gene: TRBV27
CDR3aa: CASSFTGVLAGGVNTGELFF

j_gene: TRBJ1-6
v_gene: TRBV19
CDR3aa: CASSPGTGSSPLHF

j_gene: TRBJ2-7
v_gene: TRBV9
CDR3aa: CASSVGTSLSGIFYEQYF

j_gene: TRBJ2-1
v_gene: TRBV11-3
CDR3aa: CASSLGRGSTEQFF

j_gene: TRBJ2-2
v_gene: TRBV14
CDR3aa: CASSRTRGRVIRELFF

j_gene: TRBJ1-4
v_gene: TRBV12-3/TRBV12-4
CDR3aa: CASRGQGPGEKLFF

j_gene: TRBJ2-1
v_gene: TRBV29-1
CDR3aa: CSVRLAGVNEQFF

j_gene: TRBJ1-2
v_gene: TRBV24-1
CDR3aa: CATSGGTGIYGYTF

j_gene: TRBJ2-3
v_gene: TRBV11-1
CDR3aa: CASMNTDTQYF

j_gene: TRBJ2-2
v_gene: TRBV12-3/TRBV12-4
CDR3aa: CASSGGQPNTGELFF